Shown below are 30 T cell receptor beta chains from a single sample sequenced in a study of siplizumab effects on memory and regulatory T cells (dated by TCRdb to between 2017 and 2020). The receptor library was made with the immunoSEQ multiplex PCR assay. TCRdb mirrors the immuneACCESS table, restricted to in-frame sequences. Some clones are absent from its copies; in checked studies, under half trace to an unresolved V gene, and the reason for the others is unknown. This sample holds tens of thousands of clones; more than 80% were observed only once. Approximately 30% of the sample goes to the ten largest clones. The sequenced sample was CD8+ T cells sorted from blood. The receptor set was obtained from a human donor in good health.

The rearrangement links TRBV2 to TRBJ2-5, with 8 positions matching TRBD2. The J call may be incorrect, as the DNA end agrees better with TRBJ2-7. CDR1 SNHLY and CDR2 FYNNEI come from the germline V gene. The CDR3 totals 15 residues. CDR3 region: CASSEILAGSYEQYF. The CDR3 bases are TGTGCCAGCAGTGAAATTTTAGCGGGGTCCTACGAGCAGTACTTC.

J is TRBJ1-5 and V is TRBV21-1; the table calls TRBD1, which could not be checked here. TRBV21-1 is assigned pseudogene status. The CDR3 length is 15 residues. The CDR3 DNA follows: TGTGCCAGCATATTTCCAACAGGGGGCAATCAGCCCCAGCATTTT. This sequence encodes CASIFPTGGNQPQHF.

The chain is built from TRBV27 and TRBJ2-1, with D possibly TRBD2 on 6 matching bases. Trimming removed 3 bases at V and 5 bases at J, with 11 bases between. The CDR3 spans 14 residues. Germline V gene data show CDR1 as MNHEY and CDR2 as SMNVEV (reference sequence). In DNA, the CDR3 is TGTGCCAGCAGTTTGCGGGGAGGAGACAATGAGCAGTTCTTC. As protein: CASSLRGGDNEQFF.

The chain combines TRBV19 with TRBJ2-3, with D perhaps assigned TRBD1 or TRBD2 (5 bases each). V dropped 5 bases and J dropped 4 bases, with 10 bases sitting between them. Germline V gene sequence: CDR1 LNHDA, CDR2 SQIVND (reference sequence). The CDR3 consists of 13 residues. The CDR3 bases are TGTGCCAGTAGTTGGGACGGGGCAGATACGCAGTATTTT. Translated: CASSWDGADTQYF.

The chain couples TRBV9 to TRBJ2-6; D unclear. Germline V gene sequence: CDR1 SGDLS, CDR2 YYNGEE. This CDR3 has 18 amino acids. V lost 4 bases and J 0 bases, leaving 17 bases between the germline ends. CDR3 bases: TGTGCCAGCAGCCCCTATAGAGGCACCAGCTCTGGGGCCAACGTCCTGACTTTC. As protein: CASSPYRGTSSGANVLTF.

The chain links TRBV5-4 to TRBJ2-3; 10 bases are a match to TRBD2. With V trimmed by 2 bases and J by 5 bases, 8 bases remained unmatched. The germline V gene has CDR1 SGHNT and CDR2 YYREEE (reference sequence). The CDR3 length is 16 residues. This CDR3 reads CASSFLVAGGGDTQYF. The CDR3 coding sequence is TGTGCCAGCAGCTTTCTAGTAGCGGGGGGAGGAGATACGCAGTATTTT.

V gene TRBV19 combines with J gene TRBJ1-4; TRBD1 matches at 7 bases. CDR3 length: 16 amino acids. Trimming cost V 3 bases and J 6 bases; bases outside gene matches: 10. Germline V gives CDR1 LNHDA, CDR2 SQIVND (reference sequence). The CDR3, as DNA: TGTGCCAGTAGTATGGGACAGCGTTCCGTGGATGAAAAACTGTTTTTT. Its protein is CASSMGQRSVDEKLFF.

This rearrangement joins TRBV4-1 to TRBJ1-6, with 7 bases fitting TRBD1. CDR1 and CDR2 from the germline V gene are MGHRA and YSYEKL. V shed 2 bases, J shed 6 bases, and the junction held 4 bases outside the gene matches. The CDR3 covers 15 residues. CDR3 sequence reads: CASSQLTGSNSPLHF. CDR3 coding DNA: TGCGCCAGCAGCCAACTGACAGGGAGTAATTCACCCCTCCACTTT.

The chain couples TRBV30 to TRBJ2-2, with no clear D. The CDR3 loop spans 13 amino acids. The germline V gene has CDR1 GTSNPN and CDR2 SVGIG (reference sequence). With 5 bases removed from V and 4 bases from J, the gap between germline ends came to 11 bases. CDR3 sequence: CAWAWTGTGELFF. In nucleotides, the CDR3 is TGTGCCTGGGCCTGGACGGGCACCGGGGAGCTGTTTTTT.

The rearrangement joins TRBV5-5 to TRBJ1-4, with D tentatively TRBD1 (6 bases). The CDR3 loop spans 18 amino acids. V was clipped by 0 bases and J by 8 bases, with 23 bases between them. The germline V gene has CDR1 SGHKS and CDR2 YYEKEE (reference sequence). The CDR3 bases are TGTGCCAGCAGCTTGGCCATGACGGGGGCTCTAGGAGACGAAAAACTGTTTTTT. Translation gives CASSLAMTGALGDEKLFF.

The rearrangement joins TRBV11-2 to TRBJ1-2; D ambiguous. The CDR3 consists of 15 residues. V lost 5 bases and J lost 3, with 16 bases in between. The germline V gene encodes CDR1 SGHAT and CDR2 FQNNGV. The CDR3 sequence: CASSVTLPSDYGYTF. The CDR3, as DNA: TGTGCCAGCAGCGTGACACTTCCTTCGGACTATGGCTACACCTTC.

This sequence joins TRBV11-2 and TRBJ1-3; D uncertain. The CDR3 runs 16 residues. In germline, CDR1 is SGHAT, CDR2 FQNNGV. V dropped 1 base and J dropped 4 bases, with 14 bases sitting between them. CDR3 in amino acids: CASSLVAATVGNTIYF. CDR3 bases: TGTGCCAGCAGCTTAGTGGCGGCTACTGTGGGAAACACCATATATTTT. Based on the CDR3 plus reference TRBV11-2 and TRBJ1-3, the full variable domain is EAGVAQSPRYKIIEKRQSVAFWCNPISGHATLYWYQQILGQGPKLLIQFQNNGVVDDSQLPKDRFSAERLKGVDSTLKIQPAKLEDSAVYLCASSLVAATVGNTIYFGEGSWLTVV.

The CDR3 DNA reads as TGTGCCAGTAGTATAATCCCGGGGAGAGAAGAGACCCAGTACTTC. It is translated as CASSIIPGREETQYF. The V gene is TRBV19, the J gene TRBJ2-5; D is perhaps TRBD2 (5 bases). V lost 2 bases, J lost 3 bases, and 13 bases lay in between. CDR1 is LNHDA and CDR2 is SQIVND in the germline V gene (reference sequence). The CDR3 has 15 residues.

The chain has TRBV19 and TRBJ1-5; D unclear. This CDR3 has 16 amino acids. V shed 9 bases and J shed 0 bases, with 18 bases lying between them. CDR1 and CDR2 (germline): LNHDA, SQIVND (reference sequence). The CDR3 sequence: CASSLSDGLSNQPQHF. CDR3 DNA: TGTGCCAGCAGCCTATCGGACGGACTTAGCAATCAGCCCCAGCATTTT.

In this sample, this clone turned up once. The chain has TRBV7-9 and TRBJ2-5, with 9 bases aligning to TRBD2. J gave up 4 bases and V 1 base, and 4 bases lay outside the gene matches. Per the germline V gene, CDR1 is SEHNR and CDR2 is FQNEAQ (reference sequence). The CDR3 covers 15 residues. The DNA for the CDR3 is TGTGCCAGCAGCTTAGGAAATAGCGGGAGAGAGACCCAGTACTTC. Translation gives CASSLGNSGRETQYF.

The chain carries TRBV4-1 and TRBJ2-7; D is uncertain. The CDR3 covers 15 residues. The germline V and J ends were trimmed by 1 base and 4 bases, with 14 bases remaining between them. Germline V gene lookup returns CDR1 MGHRA and CDR2 YSYEKL. CDR3 in amino acids: CASSQVHIVGYEQYF. The CDR3 DNA reads as TGCGCCAGCAGCCAAGTTCATATTGTGGGGTACGAGCAGTACTTC.

The rearrangement uses TRBV4-1 and TRBJ1-1; D is undetermined. This CDR3 is 13 amino acids long. V dropped 2 bases and J dropped 0 bases, with 4 bases sitting between them. CDR1 and CDR2 from the germline V gene are MGHRA and YSYEKL. The CDR3 loop is CASSQRVNTEAFF. For the CDR3, the DNA is TGCGCCAGCAGCCAAAGGGTGAACACTGAAGCTTTCTTT.

As for this clone: The junction does not match germline at one end; this may be a read error. The J gene is TRBJ2-7, the V gene TRBV6-5, with 7 positions matching TRBD1. The CDR3 loop spans 15 amino acids. The V gene's germline CDR1 is MNHEY and CDR2 SVGAGI. The CDR3 nucleotides are TGTGCCAGCAGTTATATGACAGGGACCTCCCACGAGCAGTACTTC. Translation: CASSYMTGTSHEQYF.

Details on this clone: Other DNA sequences in this sample translate to the same CDR3. The rearrangement joins TRBV5-1 to TRBJ1-1; weak D call: TRBD1 (5 bases). Germline V gene data show CDR1 as SGHRS and CDR2 as YFSETQ. There are 14 residues in the CDR3. The V end lost 0 bases, the J end lost 2 bases, and 8 bases lay between the germline ends. CDR3 DNA sequence: TGCGCCAGCAGCTTGGAGGGGCCCAACACTGAAGCTTTCTTT. Its protein is CASSLEGPNTEAFF. The full variable domain, rest sourced from reference TRBV5-1 and TRBJ1-1, is KAGVTQTPRYLIKTRGQQVTLSCSPISGHRSVSWYQQTPGQGLQFLFEYFSETQRNKGNFPGRFSGRQFSNSRSEMNVSTLELGDSALYLCASSLEGPNTEAFFGQGTRLTVV.

The V call is TRBV7-9, the J call TRBJ2-5; 12 bases fit TRBD2. CDR1 and CDR2 (germline): SEHNR, FQNEAQ (reference sequence). This CDR3 spans 18 amino acids. After removal of 4 bases from V and 5 bases from J, the junction contained 14 bases not matched to a gene. The DNA for the CDR3 is TGTGCCAGCAGCTCCGACCGACTAGCGGGAGTAGAAAGGGAGACCCAGTACTTC. Its translation: CASSSDRLAGVERETQYF.

By proportion, this clone is medium-sized. This sequence joins TRBV7-9 and TRBJ2-2; TRBD2 matches 9 bases. Germline loops: CDR1 SEHNR, CDR2 FQNEAQ (reference sequence). Losses at the gene ends were 1 base for V and 4 bases for J; bases not matched to a gene: 7. The CDR3 is made up of 17 amino acids. CDR3 loop: CASSLEGLAGITGELFF. CDR3 DNA sequence: TGTGCCAGCAGCTTAGAGGGTCTAGCGGGGATCACCGGGGAGCTGTTTTTT.

The rearrangement joins TRBV6-6 to TRBJ2-1; D call uncertain. Germline assignment: CDR1 MNHNY and CDR2 SVGAGI (reference sequence). The CDR3 length is 13 residues. V dropped 10 bases and J dropped 1 base, with 11 bases sitting between them. The CDR3 region has the DNA TGTGCCACGGGCTGGGTATCCTACAATGAGCAGTTCTTC. It is translated as CATGWVSYNEQFF.

The V gene is TRBV6-1, the J gene TRBJ1-5; TRBD1 aligns across 7 bases. V shed 0 bases, J shed 0 bases, and the junction held 2 bases outside the gene matches. In germline, CDR1 is MNHNS, CDR2 SASEGT. This CDR3 spans 16 amino acids. The CDR3 nucleotides read TGTGCCAGCAGTGAAGCAAGGGGGCCTAGCAATCAGCCCCAGCATTTT. Translated, it gives CASSEARGPSNQPQHF.

The chain recombines TRBV6-1 with TRBJ2-7; TRBD2 matches 7 bases. From germline, CDR1 is MNHNS and CDR2 SASEGT. V dropped 4 bases and J dropped 0; count of bases not matched to a gene: 9. This CDR3 has 16 amino acids. CDR3 sequence reads: CASSVGLAELSYEQYF. In DNA form, the CDR3 reads TGTGCCAGCAGTGTGGGGCTAGCGGAACTCTCCTACGAGCAGTACTTC.

CDR3 residues: CASSWESAGGELFF. In DNA form, the CDR3 reads TGCGCCAGCAGCTGGGAGTCAGCTGGCGGGGAGCTGTTTTTT. The rearrangement links TRBV5-1 to TRBJ2-2; a weak D match, TRBD2 (5 bases). Germline CDR1 reads SGHRS; CDR2 reads YFSETQ. The V end was cut by 3 bases, the J end by 7 bases, with 13 bases between. The CDR3 has 14 residues.

A few counts support this clone. This chain joins TRBV19 and TRBJ2-1; D perhaps matches TRBD2 (5 bases). The CDR3 is 14 amino acids. The V and J ends lost 3 bases and 5 bases respectively, with 11 bases between them. Looked up from germline, CDR1 is LNHDA and CDR2 is SQIVND (reference sequence). CDR3 residues: CASSIGDYHNEQFF. The CDR3 DNA sequence: TGTGCCAGTAGTATTGGTGACTATCACAATGAGCAGTTCTTC.

The genes are TRBV27 and TRBJ2-3, with D possibly TRBD2 on 6 matching bases. CDR3 length: 13 amino acids. Germline CDR1 reads MNHEY; CDR2 reads SMNVEV (reference sequence). Trimming took off 3 bases at V and 6 bases at J, with 10 bases between the two ends. CDR3 nucleotides: TGTGCCAGCAGTTTTCTAGCGTGGGATACGCAGTATTTT. Translation: CASSFLAWDTQYF.

The chain uses TRBV4-1 and TRBJ1-5; a weak D match, TRBD1 (5 bases). The CDR3 length is 15 residues. The ends were cut back, 4 bases at V and 7 bases at J, with 17 bases in the middle. Germline-derived CDR1 and CDR2 are MGHRA and YSYEKL. CDR3 amino acids: CASSPGPQGGQPQHF. In DNA, the CDR3 is TGCGCCAGCAGCCCCGGTCCGCAGGGCGGACAGCCCCAGCATTTT.

V is TRBV27 and J is TRBJ2-7, with D unclear. CDR1 and CDR2 (germline): MNHEY, SMNVEV (reference sequence). The CDR3 totals 14 residues. The V and J ends lost 2 bases and 2 bases respectively, with 10 bases between them. CDR3 loop: CASSLGGRPYEQYF. The DNA of the CDR3 is TGTGCCAGCAGTTTAGGCGGCAGACCCTACGAGCAGTACTTC.

V is TRBV4-1 and J is TRBJ1-1, with D maybe TRBD1 (5 bases). The CDR3 has 18 amino acids. The germline V gene has CDR1 MGHRA and CDR2 YSYEKL. V was cut by 0 bases and J by 3 bases, with 20 bases left in between. DNA for the CDR3: TGCGCCAGCAGCCAAGAGTTTAGGGTTAGGGGTTTGGACACTGAAGCTTTCTTT. This codes for CASSQEFRVRGLDTEAFF.